Listed below are T cell receptor beta chains from one sample, sequenced in a study of T cell responses to AZD1222 COVID-19 vaccine. Repertoires were generated with immunoSEQ multiplex PCR, while TCRdb's copy carries only in-frame clones and drops some. The sample gives about 150,000 clones, 90% to 95% of which show up once; approximately 1.5% is in the top ten. The sequences come from peripheral blood, collected on day 0 of AZD1222 vaccination. Source of these receptors: an adult in good health. CDR3s include the opening cysteine and the closing phenylalanine or tryptophan. Fields, in order: clone size, V gene, D gene, J gene, CDR3 protein, CDR3 DNA. The D gene is left open where the match is weak. Some rows have no size entry. The others give once, few or many, or a class for an expanded clone.

abundance: few
v_gene: TRBV14
d_gene: TRBD1
j_gene: TRBJ2-5
CDR3aa: CASSQPYRGVETQYF
CDR3nt: TGTGCCAGCAGCCAACCATACAGGGGAGTAGAGACCCAGTACTTC

abundance: .
v_gene: TRBV29-1
d_gene: .
j_gene: TRBJ2-2
CDR3aa: CSVVGYTGELFF
CDR3nt: TGCAGCGTTGTGGGCTACACCGGGGAGCTGTTTTTT

abundance: once
v_gene: TRBV29-1
d_gene: TRBD1
j_gene: TRBJ2-1
CDR3aa: CSVSQGALNEQFF
CDR3nt: TGCAGCGTTTCGCAGGGGGCGTTGAATGAGCAGTTCTTC

abundance: .
v_gene: TRBV24-1
d_gene: .
j_gene: TRBJ2-3
CDR3aa: CATSDSGSSTDTQYF
CDR3nt: TGTGCCACCAGTGATTCGGGATCGTCGACAGATACGCAGTATTTT

abundance: .
v_gene: TRBV24-1
d_gene: .
j_gene: TRBJ2-1
CDR3aa: CATQDPGRDEQFF
CDR3nt: TGTGCCACCCAGGACCCCGGAAGGGATGAGCAGTTCTTC

abundance: .
v_gene: TRBV18
d_gene: .
j_gene: TRBJ1-3
CDR3aa: CASSPTDTSSGNTIYF
CDR3nt: TGTGCCAGCTCACCAACTGACACGAGCTCTGGAAACACCATATATTTT

abundance: .
v_gene: TRBV5-1
d_gene: .
j_gene: TRBJ2-7
CDR3aa: CASSISGSSYEQYF
CDR3nt: TGCGCCAGCAGCATTAGCGGTAGCTCCTACGAGCAGTACTTC

abundance: .
v_gene: TRBV7-9
d_gene: .
j_gene: TRBJ2-7
CDR3aa: CASSTDGVKQYF
CDR3nt: TGTGCCAGCAGCACGGACGGAGTCAAGCAGTACTTC

abundance: once
v_gene: TRBV2
d_gene: .
j_gene: TRBJ1-1
CDR3aa: CASRNRILRVNTEAFF
CDR3nt: TGTGCCAGCAGAAACAGGATTCTGCGAGTGAACACTGAAGCTTTCTTT

abundance: .
v_gene: TRBV28
d_gene: .
j_gene: TRBJ2-7
CDR3aa: CASSLYSYEQYF
CDR3nt: TGTGCCAGCAGTTTATACTCCTACGAGCAGTACTTC

abundance: .
v_gene: TRBV7-3
d_gene: TRBD1
j_gene: TRBJ1-2
CDR3aa: CASSPGQGYGYTF
CDR3nt: TGTGCCAGCAGCCCCGGACAGGGGTATGGCTACACCTTC

abundance: .
v_gene: TRBV29-1
d_gene: .
j_gene: TRBJ1-4
CDR3aa: CSVAWTATNEKLFF
CDR3nt: TGCAGCGTTGCGTGGACAGCAACTAATGAAAAACTGTTTTTT

abundance: .
v_gene: TRBV6-5
d_gene: .
j_gene: TRBJ2-3
CDR3aa: CASKKRVADTQYF
CDR3nt: TGTGCCAGCAAGAAGAGGGTCGCAGATACGCAGTATTTT

abundance: once
v_gene: TRBV7-9
d_gene: .
j_gene: TRBJ1-5
CDR3aa: CASSLEGRQPQHF
CDR3nt: TGTGCCAGCAGCTTAGAGGGGAGGCAGCCCCAGCATTTT

abundance: once
v_gene: TRBV2
d_gene: TRBD2
j_gene: TRBJ2-5
CDR3aa: CASSETGLAKRIRETQYF
CDR3nt: TGTGCCAGCAGTGAAACTGGACTAGCGAAGAGGATACGAGAGACCCAGTACTTC

abundance: .
v_gene: TRBV4-3
d_gene: TRBD2
j_gene: TRBJ2-5
CDR3aa: CASSQGGGGRETQYF
CDR3nt: TGCGCCAGCAGCCAAGGCGGCGGGGGGCGAGAGACCCAGTACTTC

abundance: .
v_gene: TRBV4-1
d_gene: .
j_gene: TRBJ1-4
CDR3aa: CASSQDDGPLGKLFF
CDR3nt: TGCGCCAGCAGCCAAGATGATGGCCCCCTGGGAAAACTGTTTTTT

abundance: .
v_gene: TRBV7-2
d_gene: TRBD2
j_gene: TRBJ2-1
CDR3aa: CASSSLAGGRGEQFF
CDR3nt: TGTGCCAGCAGCTCCCTAGCGGGGGGCCGCGGTGAGCAGTTCTTC

abundance: .
v_gene: TRBV25-1
d_gene: .
j_gene: TRBJ1-3
CDR3aa: CASSGFRHSSGNTIYF
CDR3nt: TGTGCCAGCAGTGGGTTTAGACATAGCTCTGGAAACACCATATATTTT

abundance: few
v_gene: TRBV7-2
d_gene: .
j_gene: TRBJ1-5
CDR3aa: CASSLRGASNQPQHF
CDR3nt: TGTGCCAGCAGCTTACGGGGGGCGAGCAATCAGCCCCAGCATTTT

abundance: .
v_gene: TRBV5-1
d_gene: .
j_gene: TRBJ2-1
CDR3aa: CASRRTLSYNEQFF
CDR3nt: TGCGCCAGCAGACGGACCCTCTCCTACAATGAGCAGTTCTTC

abundance: .
v_gene: TRBV20-1
d_gene: .
j_gene: TRBJ2-7
CDR3aa: CSALGHNEQYF
CDR3nt: TGCAGTGCTTTGGGACACAACGAGCAGTACTTC

abundance: .
v_gene: TRBV6-1
d_gene: TRBD1
j_gene: TRBJ1-5
CDR3aa: CASTELDRGLGSNQPQHF
CDR3nt: TGTGCCAGCACTGAGCTGGACAGGGGGCTTGGGAGCAATCAGCCCCAGCATTTT

abundance: .
v_gene: TRBV3-1/TRBV3-2
d_gene: .
j_gene: TRBJ2-2
CDR3aa: CASSPFHPSDGELFF
CDR3nt: TGTGCCAGCAGCCCGTTCCATCCCTCGGACGGGGAGCTGTTTTTT

abundance: once
v_gene: TRBV9
d_gene: .
j_gene: TRBJ2-7
CDR3aa: CASSVRFEPYEQYF
CDR3nt: TGTGCCAGCAGCGTTAGATTCGAACCCTACGAGCAGTACTTC

abundance: .
v_gene: TRBV6-2/TRBV6-3
d_gene: .
j_gene: TRBJ1-4
CDR3aa: CASSYGHHEKLFF
CDR3nt: TGTGCCAGCAGTTACGGGCATCATGAAAAACTGTTTTTT

abundance: .
v_gene: TRBV10-3
d_gene: .
j_gene: TRBJ2-5
CDR3aa: CAISTRYEETQYF
CDR3nt: TGTGCCATCAGTACTAGATACGAAGAGACCCAGTACTTC

abundance: .
v_gene: TRBV3-1/TRBV3-2
d_gene: .
j_gene: TRBJ2-7
CDR3aa: CASSQVLGREQYF
CDR3nt: TGTGCCAGCAGCCAAGTATTAGGGCGCGAGCAGTACTTC

abundance: .
v_gene: TRBV12-5
d_gene: TRBD1
j_gene: TRBJ1-2
CDR3aa: CASGLVLAGRGYYGYTF
CDR3nt: TGTGCTAGTGGTTTGGTACTAGCGGGCAGGGGGTACTATGGCTACACCTTC

abundance: few
v_gene: TRBV30
d_gene: .
j_gene: TRBJ1-6
CDR3aa: CAWERANSPLHF
CDR3nt: TGTGCCTGGGAGAGGGCTAATTCACCCCTCCACTTT

abundance: .
v_gene: TRBV7-8
d_gene: TRBD1
j_gene: TRBJ1-4
CDR3aa: CASSLARGQVATNEKLFF
CDR3nt: TGTGCCAGCAGCTTAGCTCGGGGACAGGTTGCAACTAATGAAAAACTGTTTTTT

abundance: .
v_gene: TRBV19
d_gene: .
j_gene: TRBJ2-3
CDR3aa: CASVGLTDTQYF
CDR3nt: TGTGCCAGTGTGGGGCTGACAGATACGCAGTATTTT

abundance: .
v_gene: TRBV27
d_gene: .
j_gene: TRBJ2-1
CDR3aa: CASSRPGDNEQFF
CDR3nt: TGTGCCAGCAGTCGGCCGGGGGACAATGAGCAGTTCTTC

abundance: .
v_gene: TRBV19
d_gene: .
j_gene: TRBJ1-5
CDR3aa: CASSMDSNQPQHF
CDR3nt: TGTGCCAGTAGTATGGACAGCAATCAGCCCCAGCATTTT

abundance: .
v_gene: TRBV2
d_gene: TRBD1
j_gene: TRBJ2-5
CDR3aa: CASSDLGQGKETQYF
CDR3nt: TGTGCCAGCAGTGACCTGGGACAGGGGAAAGAGACCCAGTACTTC

abundance: .
v_gene: TRBV5-1
d_gene: .
j_gene: TRBJ2-2
CDR3aa: CASSHRQNTGELFF
CDR3nt: TGCGCCAGCAGCCATCGACAGAACACCGGGGAGCTGTTTTTT

abundance: .
v_gene: TRBV11-3
d_gene: .
j_gene: TRBJ1-2
CDR3aa: CASSAKTVDNYGYTF
CDR3nt: TGTGCCAGCAGCGCCAAGACAGTGGATAACTATGGCTACACCTTC

abundance: .
v_gene: TRBV7-2
d_gene: TRBD1
j_gene: TRBJ2-2
CDR3aa: CASSFLTGGKGGELFF
CDR3nt: TGTGCCAGCAGTTTCCTGACAGGGGGCAAAGGCGGGGAGCTGTTTTTT

abundance: once
v_gene: TRBV6-5
d_gene: .
j_gene: TRBJ1-1
CDR3aa: CASSYRVVDSNTEAFF
CDR3nt: TGTGCCAGCAGTTACCGGGTTGTCGACAGTAACACTGAAGCTTTCTTT

abundance: .
v_gene: TRBV19
d_gene: .
j_gene: TRBJ2-7
CDR3aa: CASSPSPGTAHEQYF
CDR3nt: TGTGCCAGTAGTCCCTCCCCTGGGACCGCACACGAGCAGTACTTC

abundance: .
v_gene: TRBV6-4
d_gene: .
j_gene: TRBJ2-5
CDR3aa: CASSPGTGETQYF
CDR3nt: TGTGCCAGCAGTCCCGGGACTGGTGAGACCCAGTACTTC

abundance: .
v_gene: TRBV19
d_gene: .
j_gene: TRBJ1-6
CDR3aa: CASSRRQPDSPLHF
CDR3nt: TGTGCCAGTAGTAGGAGACAGCCCGATTCACCCCTCCACTTT